The clone carrying this TCR beta chain has at least ten counts. Its cognate antigen is unknown. This entry belongs to a study of T cells in Graves' hyperthyroidism and ophthalmopathy. Findings and caveats of the study: A model of 13 V-J pairs discriminated ophthalmopathy from stable hyperthyroidism. Most clonotypes expanded in the thyroid (above 0.001) were also present in blood.

The ends were cut back, 1 base at V and 6 bases at J, with 13 bases in the middle. CDR3 size: 13 residues. Germline assignment: CDR1 GTSNPN and CDR2 SVGIG (reference sequence). From RNA transcripts, TCR beta CDR3 regions were amplified. The primer set for the first-round RT-PCR of the TCR CDR3 was HTBI. MiXCR, run by TCRdb on the multiplex PCR reads, gives a single entry per CDR3 protein. The repertoire holds hundreds of thousands of distinct CDR3 sequences, 17% seen once, with 15% to 20% in the top ten. The TCR originated in a woman aged 18-29 years with Graves' ophthalmopathy. The rearrangement joins TRBV30 to TRBJ2-7; D is uncertain. The sample comprised blood. The CDR3: CAWSEVYLSEQYF. The CDR3 DNA reads as TGTGCCTGGAGTGAGGTCTACCTGTCCGAGCAGTACTTC.